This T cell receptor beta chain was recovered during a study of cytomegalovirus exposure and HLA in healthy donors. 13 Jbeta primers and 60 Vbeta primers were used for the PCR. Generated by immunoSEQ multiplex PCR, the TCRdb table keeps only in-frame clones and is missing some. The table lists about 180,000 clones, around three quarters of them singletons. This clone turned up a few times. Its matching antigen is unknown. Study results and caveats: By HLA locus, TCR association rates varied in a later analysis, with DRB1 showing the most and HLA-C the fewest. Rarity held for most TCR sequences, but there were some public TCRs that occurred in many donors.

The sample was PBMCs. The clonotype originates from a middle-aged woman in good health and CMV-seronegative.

This CDR3 reads CASSPFRGTGELFF. CDR3 bases: TGTGCCAGCAGTCCCTTTAGGGGCACCGGGGAGCTGTTTTTT. The chain combines TRBV28 with TRBJ2-2; perhaps TRBD1 as D (5 bases). CDR1 is MDHEN, CDR2 SYDVKM, per germline. Trimming removed 5 bases at V and 4 bases at J, with 11 bases between. The CDR3 is 14 amino acids.